This T cell receptor beta chain was profiled in a study of blood T cells in healthy people across ages. Study summary: Per two T cells, about one barcoded beta molecule was captured through template switching.

Roughly 10 milliliters was the volume of peripheral blood drawn from each donor. Each sample gave at least 7 million isolated PBMCs. This clonotype was seen a handful of times. Alongside a J-beta primer mix, a sample-barcoded 5' primer served in a second PCR lasting about 7 to 11 cycles. Every single cDNA molecule received a tag from a template-switch adaptor with 12 random nucleotides. In TCRdb, the 5' RACE reads were re-called with MiXCR into one record per CDR3 protein. The table lists about 290,000 distinct CDR3 sequences, about 25% of them singletons, with over 25% in the top ten. Trimming left V 6 bases short and J 3 bases short, with 12 bases between. Germline CDR1 reads DFQATT; CDR2 reads SNEGSKA (reference sequence). The CDR3 has 13 residues.

The rearrangement joins TRBV20-1 to TRBJ2-1; D unresolved. The TCR originated in a woman between 70 and 85 years old in good health. Sequencing was performed on blood. CDR3: CSAANGGYNEQFF. As DNA, the CDR3 is TGCAGTGCCGCTAATGGCGGCTACAATGAGCAGTTCTTC.